What follows describes a single T cell receptor beta chain. Germline trimming cut 3 bases from V and 2 bases from J; bases unmatched to any gene: 9. The CDR3 extends over 16 amino acids. CDR1 is MGHRA and CDR2 is YSYEKL in the germline V gene. Researchers sorted participants into cohorts using their self-reported clinical history. This sample is part of a study of blood T cell repertoires in COVID-19. In the study overall: Samples representing acute and convalescent COVID-19 were sourced from the United States, Italy and Spain. Sources were T cells, B-cell-depleted T cells, or PBMCs; the material itself was cDNA or gDNA.

Original data processing: How many nucleated cells were present was estimated from reference gene primer amplification. TCRdb keeps only in-frame clones here, not all; method: immunoSEQ multiplex PCR. V and J calls and clone size are as listed in that table; D and trimming were resolved from the DNA. The table has about 240,000 clones, more than 75% seen once. Sequenced input: PBMCs or T cells enriched from blood (not recorded which). This receptor was identified in a woman aged 40 to 50 with acute COVID-19. The J gene is TRBJ2-5, the V gene TRBV4-1, with 7 bases matching TRBD2. Written as DNA, the CDR3 is TGCGCCAGCAGCCAGGGGCTAGCGGAGACGCAAGAGACCCAGTACTTC. Encoded protein: CASSQGLAETQETQYF.